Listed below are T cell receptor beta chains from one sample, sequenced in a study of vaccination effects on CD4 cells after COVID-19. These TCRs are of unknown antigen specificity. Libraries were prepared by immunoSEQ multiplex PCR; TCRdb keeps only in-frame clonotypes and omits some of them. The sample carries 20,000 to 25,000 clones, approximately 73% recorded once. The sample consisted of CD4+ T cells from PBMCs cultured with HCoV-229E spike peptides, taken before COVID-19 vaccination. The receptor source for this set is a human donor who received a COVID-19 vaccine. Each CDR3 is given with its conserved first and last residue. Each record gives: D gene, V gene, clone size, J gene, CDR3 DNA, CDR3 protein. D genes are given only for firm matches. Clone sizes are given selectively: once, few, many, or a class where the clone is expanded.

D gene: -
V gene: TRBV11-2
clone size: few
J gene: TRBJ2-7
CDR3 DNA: TGTGCCAGCAGCGGTTCAGCTGGGGGGAGCTCCTACGAGCAGTACTTC
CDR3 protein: CASSGSAGGSSYEQYF

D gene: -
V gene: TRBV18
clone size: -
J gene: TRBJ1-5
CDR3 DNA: TGTGCCAGCTCCCCTGCAGGGAGGGCGGCCAATCAGCCCCAGCATTTT
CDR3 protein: CASSPAGRAANQPQHF

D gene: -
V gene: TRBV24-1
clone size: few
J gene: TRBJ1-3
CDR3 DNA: TGTGCCACCAGTGATTCCTCCGGGACAACCGGAAACACCATATATTTT
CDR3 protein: CATSDSSGTTGNTIYF

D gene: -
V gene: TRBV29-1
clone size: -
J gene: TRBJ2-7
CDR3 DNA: TGCAGCGTTGTCTATACCTACGAGCAGTACTTC
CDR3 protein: CSVVYTYEQYF

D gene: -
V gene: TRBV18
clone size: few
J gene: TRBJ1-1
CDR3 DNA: TGTGCCAGCTCACCGGGAGAGTTCATGATGAACACTGAAGCTTTCTTT
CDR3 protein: CASSPGEFMMNTEAFF

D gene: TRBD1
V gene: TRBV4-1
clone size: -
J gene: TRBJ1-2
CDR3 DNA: TGCGCCAGCAGCCAAGACCTCCAGGGGGGCTATGGCTACACCTTC
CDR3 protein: CASSQDLQGGYGYTF

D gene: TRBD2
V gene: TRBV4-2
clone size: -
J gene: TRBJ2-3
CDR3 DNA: TGTGCCAGCAGCCATCGGACTAGCGGGATCACAGATACGCAGTATTTT
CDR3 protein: CASSHRTSGITDTQYF

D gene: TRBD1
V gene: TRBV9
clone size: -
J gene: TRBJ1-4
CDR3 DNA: TGTGCCAGCAGCGTAATGGGGACAGGTAATGAAAAACTGTTTTTT
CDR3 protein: CASSVMGTGNEKLFF

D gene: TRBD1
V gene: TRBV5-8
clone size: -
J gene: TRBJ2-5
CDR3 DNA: TGTGCCAGCAGCTTGGCCGGGACAGGGGGCTCGGAGACCCAGTACTTC
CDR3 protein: CASSLAGTGGSETQYF

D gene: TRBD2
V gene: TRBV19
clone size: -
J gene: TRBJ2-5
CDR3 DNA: TGTGCCAGTAGTCTCCGGACTAGCTTGGAGACCCAGTACTTC
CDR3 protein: CASSLRTSLETQYF

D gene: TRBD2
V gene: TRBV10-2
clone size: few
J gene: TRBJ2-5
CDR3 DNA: TGCGCCAGCAGTGATACTAGCGGGGGGGAGGAGACCCAGTACTTC
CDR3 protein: CASSDTSGGEETQYF

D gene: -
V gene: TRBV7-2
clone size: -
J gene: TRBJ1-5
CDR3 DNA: TGTGCCAGCAGCCCCATGCAGAGAGGAAGCAATCAGCCCCAGCATTTT
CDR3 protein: CASSPMQRGSNQPQHF

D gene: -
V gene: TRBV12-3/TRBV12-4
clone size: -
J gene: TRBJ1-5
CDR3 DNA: TGTGCCAGCAGTTTTGCCGAAAATCAGCCCCAGCATTTT
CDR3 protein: CASSFAENQPQHF

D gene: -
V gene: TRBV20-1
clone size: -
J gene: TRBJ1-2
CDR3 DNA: TGCAGTGCACTAGAAGATGGCTACACCTTC
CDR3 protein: CSALEDGYTF

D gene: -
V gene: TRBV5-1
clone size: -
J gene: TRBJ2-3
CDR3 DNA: TGCGCCAGCAGCAAAGGTGGTACAGAAGATACGCAGTATTTT
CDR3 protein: CASSKGGTEDTQYF

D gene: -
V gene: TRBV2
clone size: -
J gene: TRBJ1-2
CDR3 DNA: TGTGCCAGCCTGAGGACACAAACTAACTATGGCTACACCTTC
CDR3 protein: CASLRTQTNYGYTF

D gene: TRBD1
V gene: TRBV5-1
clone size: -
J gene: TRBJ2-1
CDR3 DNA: TGCGCCAGCAGCCCGACCCCGGGACAGGGATACAATGAGCAGTTCTTC
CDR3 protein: CASSPTPGQGYNEQFF

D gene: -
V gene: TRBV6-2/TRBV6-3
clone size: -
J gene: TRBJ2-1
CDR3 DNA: TGTGCCAGCAGTTACGGGGGAAATGAGCAGTTCTTC
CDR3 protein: CASSYGGNEQFF

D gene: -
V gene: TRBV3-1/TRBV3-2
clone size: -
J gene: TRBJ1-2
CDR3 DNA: TGTGCCAGCAGCCAATTGGCGAGCTATGGCTACACCTTC
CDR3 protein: CASSQLASYGYTF

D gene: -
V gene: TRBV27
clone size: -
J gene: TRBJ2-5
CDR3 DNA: TGTGCCAGCAGTCAGTTTAAGGCCTCCCAAGAGACCCAGTACTTC
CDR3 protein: CASSQFKASQETQYF

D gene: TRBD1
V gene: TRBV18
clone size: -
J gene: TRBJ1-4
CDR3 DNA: TGTGCCAGCTCACCGGGACAGGGAAATGAAAAACTGTTTTTT
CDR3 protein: CASSPGQGNEKLFF

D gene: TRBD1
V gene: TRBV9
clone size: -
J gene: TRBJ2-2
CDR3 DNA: TGTGCCAGCAGCGCCCGGACAGGGAACAACGGGGAGCTGTTTTTT
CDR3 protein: CASSARTGNNGELFF

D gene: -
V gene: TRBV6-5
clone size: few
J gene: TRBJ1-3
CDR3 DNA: TGTGCCAGCAGGATCTCCGCATCTGGAAACACCATATATTTT
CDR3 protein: CASRISASGNTIYF

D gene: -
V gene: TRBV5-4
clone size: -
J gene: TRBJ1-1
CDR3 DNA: TGTGCCAGCAGCTTACAGGGAAGGGCAGCTTTCTTT
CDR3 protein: CASSLQGRAAFF

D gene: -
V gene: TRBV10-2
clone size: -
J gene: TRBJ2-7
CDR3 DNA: TGCGCCAGCAGTTATGAGGTGATGTTGCCGCAGTACTTC
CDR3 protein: CASSYEVMLPQYF

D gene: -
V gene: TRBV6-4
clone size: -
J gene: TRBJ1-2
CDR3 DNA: TGTGCCAGCAGTGATGGGAGTAACTATGGCTACACCTTC
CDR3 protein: CASSDGSNYGYTF

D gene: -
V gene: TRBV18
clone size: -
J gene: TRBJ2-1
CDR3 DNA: TGTGCCAGCTCACCACTCGCGCAGGGGGGTGAGCAGTTCTTC
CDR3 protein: CASSPLAQGGEQFF

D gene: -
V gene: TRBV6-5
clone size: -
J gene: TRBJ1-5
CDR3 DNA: TGTGCCAGCAGTTACTCGAGGCAGCATAATCAGCCCCAGCATTTT
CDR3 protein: CASSYSRQHNQPQHF

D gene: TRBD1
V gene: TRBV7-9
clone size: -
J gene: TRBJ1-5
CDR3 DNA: TGTGCCAGCAGCTCCGCACGCCCGGGACAGGGTGATAATCAGCCCCAGCATTTT
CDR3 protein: CASSSARPGQGDNQPQHF

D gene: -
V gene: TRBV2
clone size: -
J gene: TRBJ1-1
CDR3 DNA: TGTGCCAGCGCCCCCGGGGTCACTGAAGCTTTCTTT
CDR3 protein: CASAPGVTEAFF

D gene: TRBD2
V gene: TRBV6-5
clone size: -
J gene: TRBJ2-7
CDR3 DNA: TGTGCCAGCAGTTACAGTGGGACTAGCGGGACCTACGAGCAGTACTTC
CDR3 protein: CASSYSGTSGTYEQYF

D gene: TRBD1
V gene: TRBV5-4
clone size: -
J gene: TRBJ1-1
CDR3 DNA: TGTGCCAGCAGCCCGGAGGGACAGGGCACTGAAGCTTTCTTT
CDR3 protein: CASSPEGQGTEAFF

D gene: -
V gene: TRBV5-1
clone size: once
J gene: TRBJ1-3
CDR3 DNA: TGCGCCAGCAGGGACGGGGGCCCTGGAAACACCATATATTTT
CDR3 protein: CASRDGGPGNTIYF

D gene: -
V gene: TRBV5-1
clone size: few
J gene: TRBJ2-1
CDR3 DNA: TGCGCCAGCAGCTTGGGACCTCAATACAATGAGCAGTTCTTC
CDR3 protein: CASSLGPQYNEQFF

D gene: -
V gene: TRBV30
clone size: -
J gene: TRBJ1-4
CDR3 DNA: TGTGCCTGGAGTGCAGGGGTTCTTCGGGCAACTAATGAAAAACTGTTTTTT
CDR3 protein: CAWSAGVLRATNEKLFF

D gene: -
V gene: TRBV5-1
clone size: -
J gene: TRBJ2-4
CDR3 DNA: TGCGCCAGCAGCTTGTCAGGACAGCCAAACATTCAGTACTTC
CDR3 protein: CASSLSGQPNIQYF

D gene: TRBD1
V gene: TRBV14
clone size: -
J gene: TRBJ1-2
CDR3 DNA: TGTGCCAGCAGCCACTTCTGGGACAGGGGGGATAACTATGGCTACACCTTC
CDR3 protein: CASSHFWDRGDNYGYTF

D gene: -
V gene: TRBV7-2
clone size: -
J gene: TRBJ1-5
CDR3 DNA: TGTGCCAGCAGCTTTTTTGGTGGGCAGCCCCAGCATTTT
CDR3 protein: CASSFFGGQPQHF

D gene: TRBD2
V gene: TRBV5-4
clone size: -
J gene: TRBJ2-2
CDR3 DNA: TGTGCCAGCAGCTCGACCGCGGGAGGGGGGACCGGGGAGCTGTTTTTT
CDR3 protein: CASSSTAGGGTGELFF

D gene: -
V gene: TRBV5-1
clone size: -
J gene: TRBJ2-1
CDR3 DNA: TGCGCCAGCAGCCCCCGGGTGGAAGTGCAGTTCTTC
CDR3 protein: CASSPRVEVQFF

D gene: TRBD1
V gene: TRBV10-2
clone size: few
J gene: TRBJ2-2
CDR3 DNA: TGCGCCAGCAAAGGACAGGTTACCACCGGGGAGCTGTTTTTT
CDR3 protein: CASKGQVTTGELFF

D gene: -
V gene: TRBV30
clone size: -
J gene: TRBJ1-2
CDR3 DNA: TGTGCCTGGAGTGTACCTGGAGAAGCTAACTATGGCTACACCTTC
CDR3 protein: CAWSVPGEANYGYTF

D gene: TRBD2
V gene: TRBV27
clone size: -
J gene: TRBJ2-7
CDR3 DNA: TGTGCCAGCAGAAAAGGACTAGCGGAAGCCTACGAGCAGTACTTC
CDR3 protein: CASRKGLAEAYEQYF

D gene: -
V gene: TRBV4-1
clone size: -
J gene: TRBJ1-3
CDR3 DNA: TGCGCCAGCAGCCGCCTAGCACCGGCCGGCTCTGGAAACACCATATATTTT
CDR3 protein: CASSRLAPAGSGNTIYF

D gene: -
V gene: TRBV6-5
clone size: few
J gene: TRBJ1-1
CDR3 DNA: TGTGCCAGCATGGGGTGGACTGAAGCTTTCTTT
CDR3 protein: CASMGWTEAFF

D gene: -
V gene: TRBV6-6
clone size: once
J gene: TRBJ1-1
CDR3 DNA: TGTGCCAGCAGTTACTCTTGGGTCGGGAACACTGAAGCTTTCTTT
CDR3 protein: CASSYSWVGNTEAFF

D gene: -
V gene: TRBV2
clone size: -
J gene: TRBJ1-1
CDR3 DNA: TGTGCCAGCAGTGGGAGGCAGGGGAACGCTGAAGCTTTCTTT
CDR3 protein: CASSGRQGNAEAFF

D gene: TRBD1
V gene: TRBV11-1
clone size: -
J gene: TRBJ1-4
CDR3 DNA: TGTGCCAGCAGCATTGGACAGGCTTTGAGAAATGAAAAACTGTTTTTT
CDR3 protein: CASSIGQALRNEKLFF

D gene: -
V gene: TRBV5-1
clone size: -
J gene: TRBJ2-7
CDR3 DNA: TGCGCCAGCAGCTTGGAGCGCGAGCAGTACTTC
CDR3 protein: CASSLEREQYF